This T cell receptor beta chain originates from a study of spatial heterogeneity in lung cancer (dated by TCRdb to between 2017 and 2020). Turning to the overall study: Beta-chain transcripts were consistently detected in greater numbers than alpha-chain transcripts, which likely reflects a higher abundance of beta-chain transcripts. TCR alpha and beta repertoires were quantitatively compared across multiple tumor regions, matched nontumor lung and blood in non-small cell lung cancer. In the raw uncorrected reads, each unique combination of TCR and UMI appeared on average more than ten times. The study linked features of the TCR repertoire to counts of nonsynonymous mutations, which were determined by whole-exome sequencing of tumor tissue. Both alpha and beta chains were TCR-sequenced in approximately 200 tumor regions, under 85 matched nontumor lung samples and roughly 50 PBMC samples obtained at surgery. Overall study outcomes, separate from this receptor: Confirming at a functional level the hypothesis that regional TCRs recognize regional mutations was considered to require additional single-cell paired TCR alpha and beta sequencing. Ubiquitous expanded tumor TCRs were found in blood more often at tumor resection than at routine follow-up.

The CDR3 starts with the cysteine, ends with the phenylalanine, and has 14 residues. This entry keeps only the CDR3 DNA: 42 bases, framed from base 1. Looking up the germline V gene yields CDR1 SGHRS and CDR2 YFSETQ. The library came from 5' RACE. These reads were obtained on a NextSeq 500. The TCR library protocol attached a unique molecular identifier to each TCR cDNA molecule to allow correction of PCR and sequencing errors. As for how the authors treated the data: TCR identification, UMI-based error correction and CDR3 extraction were performed with Decombinator tools. Expanded TCRs were defined as those above a frequency of 2 per 1,000, corresponding to the top 1% of the tumor frequency distribution. Rényi diversity was computed with the R vegan package after subsampling each repertoire 100 times to 5,000 TCRs. CDR3 similarity networks were built from amino acid triplet string-kernel similarity, connecting CDR3s with pairwise similarity above 0.82. TCRdb ran its own pipeline on the public reads, namely fastp trimming at Q25 and MiXCR clone calling, and kept in-frame beta chains. Under each unique CDR3 protein, matching rows form one entry showing the most common genes and DNA. TCRdb, not the authors, supplied the V and J calls. The sample table contains 39,000 or so distinct CDR3 sequences; only one count was recorded for 6.5% to 9% of them. The top ten constitute 25% to 35% of the sample.

This clonotype has just a few counts. What antigen it recognizes has not been identified. The junction departs from the called germline gene at one end, perhaps through a read error. In light of the paper, this sample's time point label describes: sample taken at primary tumor resection. For TCR sequencing, whole RNA was extracted from tumor and nontumor lung tissue, or from cryopreserved PBMC samples, and no cell sorting was done. The donors were fewer than 90 patients from the lung TRACERx cohort who had early-stage, untreated non-small cell lung cancer. A patient was chosen for TCR sequencing only when enough RNA was available from at least two tumor regions.

This chain is built from TRBV5-1 and TRBJ1-2; TRBD1 might be the D gene, on 6 matching bases. This specimen was PBMCs, taken at surgery. The TCR originated in a male donor with early-stage non-small cell lung cancer. The nucleotide sequence is TGCGCCAGCCGCTTCGGGGGCGTGAACTATGGCTACACCTTC. This encodes CASRFGGVNYGYTF.